These 8 T cell receptor beta chains were all obtained from the same sample, sequenced in a study of T cell responses to AZD1222 COVID-19 vaccine. Clones were sequenced by immunoSEQ multiplex PCR, and TCRdb holds only the in-frame ones, with some missing. Seen here are 90,000 to 120,000 clones, 87% observed once, and the top ten hold 4.5% to 5.5%. The source material was peripheral blood, sampled 28 days after the second AZD1222 dose. These TCRs come from an adult who received the AZD1222 COVID-19 vaccine.

This clone was found once. This sequence joins TRBV28 and TRBJ2-7; D unresolved. Germline lookup yields CDR1 MDHEN and CDR2 SYDVKM. Trimming shortened V by 5 bases and J by 2 bases, and 7 bases separated the two germline ends. The CDR3 length is 12 residues. The CDR3 DNA reads TGTGCCAGCAGTCCCCCCACCTACGAGCAGTACTTC. Its translation: CASSPPTYEQYF.

There are a few counts of this clone. The chain carries TRBV27 and TRBJ2-7; D may be TRBD1 or TRBD2 (5 bases each). CDR1 and CDR2 (germline): MNHEY, SMNVEV (reference sequence). V lost 5 bases and J 3 bases, leaving 23 bases between the germline ends. CDR3 length: 17 amino acids. DNA for the CDR3: TGTGCCAGCAGTCCACAGTTGGTGCCGGGACGGTTCTACGAGCAGTACTTC. Translation: CASSPQLVPGRFYEQYF.

This rearrangement joins TRBV4-1 to TRBJ1-1, with 8 bases lining up with TRBD1. The CDR3 totals 17 residues. Trimming at V came to 3 bases and at J to 6 bases, leaving 15 bases not matched to a gene. Germline V gene sequence: CDR1 MGHRA, CDR2 YSYEKL. CDR3 bases: TGCGCCAGCAGCCAGGAGGGAGACAGGGGATTTCACCCTGAAGCTTTCTTT. Translation gives CASSQEGDRGFHPEAFF.

The chain carries TRBV12-3 or TRBV12-4 and TRBJ2-7; no reliable D call. This CDR3 comprises 13 residues. The germline V and J ends were trimmed by 3 bases and 4 bases, with 10 bases remaining between them. CDR3 nucleotide sequence: TGTGCCAGCAGTTTCCCCACCGCTTACGAGCAGTACTTC. Its protein is CASSFPTAYEQYF.

The chain has TRBV4-2 and TRBJ1-4; 12 positions match TRBD1. CDR1 is LGHNA and CDR2 is YNFKEQ in the germline V gene. V shed 3 bases, J shed 8 bases, and the junction held 16 bases outside the gene matches. CDR3 length equals 19 residues. In nucleotides, the CDR3 is TGTGCCAGCAGCCAGCAGGCCGGGACAGGGGGCGGGATTGGCGAAAAACTGTTTTTT. It encodes CASSQQAGTGGGIGEKLFF.

This clone was picked up a small number of times. The chain has TRBV27 and TRBJ2-2; D not resolved. V gave up 0 bases and J gave up 7 bases, with 3 bases separating them. CDR3 size: 12 residues. CDR1 and CDR2 (germline): MNHEY, SMNVEV (reference sequence). CDR3 in amino acids: CASSLSFGELFF. The CDR3 DNA is TGTGCCAGCAGTTTATCATTCGGGGAGCTGTTTTTT.

This chain connects TRBV28 to TRBJ1-6, with D possibly being TRBD1 (5 bases). Germline CDR1 reads MDHEN; CDR2 reads SYDVKM. With 1 base removed from V and 7 bases from J, the gap between germline ends came to 11 bases. This CDR3 has 15 residues. DNA of the CDR3: TGTGCCAGCAGTTTATCTACAGGTTGGAATTCACCCCTCCACTTT. It yields the protein CASSLSTGWNSPLHF.

This rearrangement joins TRBV4-1 to TRBJ2-7; 8 nucleotides align to TRBD1. V lost 8 bases, J lost 2 bases, and 14 bases stayed unmatched. The V gene's germline CDR1 is MGHRA and CDR2 YSYEKL. The length of the CDR3 is 16 residues. DNA of the CDR3: TGCGCCAGCGGGCCTGATCAGGACAGGGCGACCTACGAGCAGTACTTC. Its translation: CASGPDQDRATYEQYF.